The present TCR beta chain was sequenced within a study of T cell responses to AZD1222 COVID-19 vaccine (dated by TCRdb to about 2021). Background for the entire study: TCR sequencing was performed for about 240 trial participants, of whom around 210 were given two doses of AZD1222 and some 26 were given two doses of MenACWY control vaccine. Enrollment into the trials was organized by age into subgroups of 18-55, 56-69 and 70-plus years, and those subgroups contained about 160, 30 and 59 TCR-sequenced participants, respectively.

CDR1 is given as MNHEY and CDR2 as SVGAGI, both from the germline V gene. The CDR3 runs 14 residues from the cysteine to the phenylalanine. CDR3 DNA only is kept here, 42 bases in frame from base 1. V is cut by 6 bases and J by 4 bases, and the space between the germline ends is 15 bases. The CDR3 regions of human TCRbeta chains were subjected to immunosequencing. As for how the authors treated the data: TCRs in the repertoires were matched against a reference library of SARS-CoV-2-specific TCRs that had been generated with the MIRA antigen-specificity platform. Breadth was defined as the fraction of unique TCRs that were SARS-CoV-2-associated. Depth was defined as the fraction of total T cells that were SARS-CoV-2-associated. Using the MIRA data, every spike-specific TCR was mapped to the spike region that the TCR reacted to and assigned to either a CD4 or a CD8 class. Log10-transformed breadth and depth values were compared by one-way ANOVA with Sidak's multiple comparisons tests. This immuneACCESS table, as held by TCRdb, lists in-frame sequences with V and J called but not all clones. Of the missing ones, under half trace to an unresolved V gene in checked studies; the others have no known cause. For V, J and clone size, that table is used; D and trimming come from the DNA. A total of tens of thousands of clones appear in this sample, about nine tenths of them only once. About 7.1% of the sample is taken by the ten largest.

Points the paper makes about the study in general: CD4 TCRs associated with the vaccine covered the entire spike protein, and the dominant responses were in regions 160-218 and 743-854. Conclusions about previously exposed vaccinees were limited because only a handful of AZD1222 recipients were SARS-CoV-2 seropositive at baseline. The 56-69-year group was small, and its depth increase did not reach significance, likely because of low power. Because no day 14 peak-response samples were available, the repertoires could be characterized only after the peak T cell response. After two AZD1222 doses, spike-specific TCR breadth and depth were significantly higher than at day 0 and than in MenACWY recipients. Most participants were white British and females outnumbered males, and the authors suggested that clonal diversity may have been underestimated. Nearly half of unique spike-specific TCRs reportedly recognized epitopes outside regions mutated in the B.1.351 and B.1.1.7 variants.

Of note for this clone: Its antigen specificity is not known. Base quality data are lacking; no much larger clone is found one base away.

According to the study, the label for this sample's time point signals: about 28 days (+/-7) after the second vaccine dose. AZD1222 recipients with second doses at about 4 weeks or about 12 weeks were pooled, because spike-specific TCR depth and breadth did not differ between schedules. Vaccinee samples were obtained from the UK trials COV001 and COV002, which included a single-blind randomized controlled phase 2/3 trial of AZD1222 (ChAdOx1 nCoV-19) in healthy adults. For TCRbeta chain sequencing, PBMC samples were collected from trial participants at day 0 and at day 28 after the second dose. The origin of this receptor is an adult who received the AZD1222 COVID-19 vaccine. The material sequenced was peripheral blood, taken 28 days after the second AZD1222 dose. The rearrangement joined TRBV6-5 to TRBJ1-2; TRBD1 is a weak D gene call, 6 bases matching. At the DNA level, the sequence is TGTGCCAGCAGCTCAACAGGGAGGGCCTATGGCTACACCTTC. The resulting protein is CASSSTGRAYGYTF.